This TCR beta chain was obtained from a study of blood T cell repertoires in COVID-19. Whole-study context: Samples taken during acute and convalescent COVID-19 were collected in the United States, Italy and Spain. T cells, B-cell-depleted T cells, or PBMCs provided the cDNA or gDNA that served as material.

The CDR3 totals 13 residues. From germline, CDR1 is SGHNT and CDR2 YENEEA. Trimming removed 5 bases from V and 8 bases from J, with 15 bases in between. As handled by the study authors: Nucleated cell number was recorded as an estimate derived from reference gene primer amplification. The table came from immunoSEQ multiplex PCR; TCRdb's copy has only in-frame clones and leaves some out. The DNA was the basis for D and trimming; V, J and clone size are from that table. The sample consists of 150,000 or so clones, 82% of them appearing once. The sequence was obtained from a human donor with acute or convalescent COVID-19. The donor label of this sample is uncertain. The sequenced sample was peripheral blood. V gene TRBV11-3 combines with J gene TRBJ1-1; D not resolved. Here the CDR3 reads CASSLFVEGEAFF. Written as DNA, the CDR3 is TGTGCCAGCAGCCTGTTTGTTGAGGGAGAAGCTTTCTTT.